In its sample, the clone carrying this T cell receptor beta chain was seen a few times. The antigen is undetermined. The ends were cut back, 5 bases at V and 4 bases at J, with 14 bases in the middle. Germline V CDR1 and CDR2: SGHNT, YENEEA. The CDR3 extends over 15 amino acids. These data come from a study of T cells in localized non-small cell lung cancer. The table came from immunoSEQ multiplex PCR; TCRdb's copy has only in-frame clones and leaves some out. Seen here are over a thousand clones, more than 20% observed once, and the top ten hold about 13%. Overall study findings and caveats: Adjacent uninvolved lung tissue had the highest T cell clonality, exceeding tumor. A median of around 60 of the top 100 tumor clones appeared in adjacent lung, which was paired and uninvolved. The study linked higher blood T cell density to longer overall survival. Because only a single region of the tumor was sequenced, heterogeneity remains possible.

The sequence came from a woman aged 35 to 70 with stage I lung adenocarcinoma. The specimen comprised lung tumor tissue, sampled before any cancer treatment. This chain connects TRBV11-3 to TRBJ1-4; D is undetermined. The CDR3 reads CASSPGGRNNEKLFF. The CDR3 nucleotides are TGTGCCAGCAGCCCCGGCGGTAGGAATAATGAAAAACTGTTTTTT. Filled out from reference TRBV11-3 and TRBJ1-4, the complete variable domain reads EAGVVQSPRYKIIEKKQPVAFWCNPISGHNTLYWYLQNLGQGPELLIRYENEEAVDDSQLPKDRFSAERLKGVDSTLKIQPAELGDSAVYLCASSPGGRNNEKLFFGSGTQLSVL.